The present TCR beta chain was sequenced within a study of blood T cell repertoires in COVID-19. Study overall: Samples representing acute and convalescent COVID-19 were sourced from the United States, Italy and Spain. Sources were T cells, B-cell-depleted T cells, or PBMCs; the material itself was cDNA or gDNA.

Germline loops: CDR1 SGHTA, CDR2 FQGNSA. This CDR3 has 15 amino acids. V dropped 2 bases and J dropped 3; count of bases not matched to a gene: 6. In the authors' methods: Amplified reference gene primers provided the basis for estimating nucleated cell counts. Assay used: immunoSEQ multiplex PCR; TCRdb lists only in-frame clones, some missing. V and J calls and clone size come straight from that table; D and trimming were deduced from the DNA. The table records 130,000 to 150,000 clones, almost 85% of them present only once. This chain uses TRBV7-2 with TRBJ2-7, with TRBD1 matching over 8 bases. This sequence originates from a human donor with acute or convalescent COVID-19. The donor label of this sample is uncertain. The specimen sequenced was peripheral blood. The CDR3 here is CASSLRDRSHYEQYF. Here the CDR3 DNA reads TGTGCCAGCAGCTTAAGGGACAGGTCCCACTACGAGCAGTACTTC.